This TCR beta chain is drawn from a study of blood T cell repertoires in COVID-19. Assay used: immunoSEQ multiplex PCR; TCRdb lists only in-frame clones, some missing. Of around 250,000 clones in the sample, approximately 90% are singletons; the top ten hold more than 1%. Germline CDR1 is GTSNPN and CDR2 is SVGIG (reference sequence). This CDR3 region has 13 residues. V lost 4 bases, J lost 4 bases, and 11 bases lay in between. The chain employs TRBV30 and TRBJ2-1; the D gene is possibly TRBD2 (6 bases). The specimen was PBMCs or T cells enriched from blood (not recorded which). This receptor was taken from a human donor in a cohort exposed to, infected with or recovered from COVID-19 (not recorded which). The donor label of this sample is uncertain. The CDR3 DNA reads TGTGCCTGGACCCGGGACTTTTACAATGAGCAGTTCTTC. Amino acid sequence: CAWTRDFYNEQFF.